What follows are 17 T cell receptor beta chains derived from one specimen sequenced in a study of cytomegalovirus exposure and HLA in healthy donors. Amplification used 60 Vbeta primers and 13 Jbeta primers. Assay used: immunoSEQ multiplex PCR; TCRdb lists only in-frame clones, some missing. The table has roughly 88,000 clones, just under 70% seen once. The sample taken for sequencing was PBMCs. The receptors shown here come from a man in his forties or fifties in good health and CMV-seronegative.

The genes are TRBV19 and TRBJ1-6; TRBD1 aligns across 8 bases. The CDR3 length is 14 residues. Unmatched junction bases numbered 8, after V lost 8 bases and J lost 8 bases. Germline CDR1 reads LNHDA; CDR2 reads SQIVND (reference sequence). The DNA for the CDR3 is TGTGCCAGTGCGGACAGGGCCGGGGATTCACCCCTCCACTTT. Its translation is CASADRAGDSPLHF. Looking up the rest from reference TRBV19 and TRBJ1-6 gives the full variable domain: DGGITQSPKYLFRKEGQNVTLSCEQNLNHDAMYWYRQDPGQGLRLIYYSQIVNDFQKGDIAEGYSVSREKKESFPLTVTSAQKNPTAFYLCASADRAGDSPLHFGNGTRLTVT.

As for this clone: Germline is not matched at one junction end, which may reflect a read error. The gene calls are TRBV7-7 and TRBJ2-5, with D maybe TRBD2 (6 bases). Germline CDR1 is SSHAT and CDR2 is FNYEAQ (reference sequence). CDR3 length: 16 residues. The CDR3 here is CASSLRRGIVGETQYF. DNA of the CDR3: TGTGCTAGCAGCTTACGGCGCGGGATAGTTGGAGAGACCCAGTACTTC.

V is TRBV7-2 and J is TRBJ1-3; maybe TRBD1 (6 bases). V was clipped by 5 bases and J by 0 bases, with 14 bases between them. Germline V gene data show CDR1 as SGHTA and CDR2 as FQGNSA. The CDR3 has 16 amino acids. CDR3 sequence (DNA): TGTGCCAGCAGCATGGGACACCTATCCTCTGGAAACACCATATATTTT. Translated, it gives CASSMGHLSSGNTIYF.

V and J are TRBV7-3 and TRBJ1-1, with TRBD1 as a possible D gene (5 bases). CDR3 length: 14 residues. V was cut by 5 bases and J by 1 base, with 11 bases left in between. In germline, CDR1 is SGHTA, CDR2 FQGTGA. CDR3 sequence reads: CASSRGSQNTEAFF. In DNA, the CDR3 is TGTGCCAGCAGCCGGGGGTCCCAGAACACTGAAGCTTTCTTT. Based on the CDR3 plus reference TRBV7-3 and TRBJ1-1, the full variable domain is GAGVSQTPSNKVTEKGKYVELRCDPISGHTALYWYRQSLGQGPEFLIYFQGTGAADDSGLPNDRFFAVRPEGSVSTLKIQRTERGDSAVYLCASSRGSQNTEAFFGQGTRLTVV.

The V gene is TRBV19, the J gene TRBJ2-2; 8 positions match TRBD1. CDR1 LNHDA and CDR2 SQIVND come from the germline V gene (reference sequence). The CDR3 runs to 16 residues. V trimming: 5 bases; J trimming: 1 base; junction bases outside the gene matches: 6. The CDR3 loop is CASSPWGTGNTGELFF. The CDR3 DNA is TGTGCCAGTAGTCCCTGGGGGACAGGGAACACCGGGGAGCTGTTTTTT. Supplemented by reference TRBV19 and TRBJ2-2, the full variable domain reads DGGITQSPKYLFRKEGQNVTLSCEQNLNHDAMYWYRQDPGQGLRLIYYSQIVNDFQKGDIAEGYSVSREKKESFPLTVTSAQKNPTAFYLCASSPWGTGNTGELFFGEGSRLTVL.

The chain joins TRBV6-1 to TRBJ1-2; D is perhaps TRBD1 (6 bases). This CDR3 has 11 amino acids. Trimming took off 6 bases at V and 4 bases at J, with 6 bases between the two ends. The germline CDR1 and CDR2 sequences are MNHNS and SASEGT. The CDR3 region is CASRDSYGYTF. As DNA, the CDR3 is TGTGCCAGCAGGGACAGCTATGGCTACACCTTC.

The rearrangement uses TRBV5-4 and TRBJ1-5, with 7 bases lining up with TRBD1. The CDR3 is made up of 14 amino acids. V was pared by 0 bases and J by 6 bases, with 3 bases of the junction left unmatched. Looked up from germline, CDR1 is SGHNT and CDR2 is YYREEE (reference sequence). CDR3 region: CASSLDRGAQPQHF. CDR3 coding DNA: TGTGCCAGCAGCTTGGACAGGGGAGCTCAGCCCCAGCATTTT.

The chain joins TRBV6-5 to TRBJ1-2; D might be TRBD1 (6 bases). Germline CDR1 and CDR2: MNHEY and SVGAGI. V dropped 2 bases and J dropped 14 bases, with 15 bases sitting between them. This CDR3 region has 12 residues. The CDR3: CASSYPDRLLTF. The CDR3 bases are TGTGCCAGCAGTTACCCTGACAGGCTTCTAACCTTC.

The chain couples TRBV7-8 to TRBJ2-1; D is uncertain. V lost 3 bases and J 5 bases, leaving 2 bases between the germline ends. CDR1 and CDR2 (germline): SGHVS, FQNEAQ. CDR3 size: 11 residues. The CDR3 here is CASSFNNEQFF. CDR3 in DNA: TGTGCCAGCAGCTTCAACAATGAGCAGTTCTTC.

V and J are TRBV6-1 and TRBJ2-3, with 9 nucleotides matching TRBD2. Germline V CDR1 and CDR2: MNHNS, SASEGT. The CDR3 consists of 14 residues. The J segment lost 4 bases and the V segment lost 6 bases, leaving 5 bases of the junction unmatched. CDR3 in DNA: TGTGCCAGCAGGCCGACTAGCGGCGCAGATACGCAGTATTTT. It yields the protein CASRPTSGADTQYF.

The rearrangement links TRBV5-8 to TRBJ1-2, with TRBD1 as a possible D gene (6 bases). CDR3 size: 14 residues. The germline V gene has CDR1 SGHTS and CDR2 YDEGEE. Between the trimmed V and J ends, which lost 1 base and 7 bases, there was a span of 14 bases. The CDR3: CASSLSRGIGGYTF. The DNA for the CDR3 is TGTGCCAGCAGCTTGTCCAGGGGAATTGGTGGCTACACCTTC.

This clone has just one count. The rearrangement links TRBV4-3 to TRBJ1-5; 9 bases fit TRBD1. There are 14 residues in the CDR3. V lost 5 bases, J lost 9 bases, and 8 bases stayed unmatched. Germline values: CDR1 LGHNA, CDR2 YSLEER. The CDR3 sequence: CASSLGQGPGPQHF. For the CDR3, the DNA is TGCGCCAGCAGCTTGGGACAGGGCCCAGGGCCCCAGCATTTT.

The chain carries TRBV27 and TRBJ2-2, with unresolved D. V gave up 3 bases and J gave up 1 base, with 6 bases separating them. Germline V gives CDR1 MNHEY, CDR2 SMNVEV (reference sequence). This CDR3 has 14 amino acids. This CDR3 is CASSFTWNTGELFF. DNA of the CDR3: TGTGCCAGCAGTTTTACATGGAACACCGGGGAGCTGTTTTTT.

This rearrangement joins TRBV5-6 to TRBJ1-4, with 7 bases lining up with TRBD1. Germline lookup yields CDR1 SGHDT and CDR2 YYEEEE. The CDR3 length is 14 residues. V lost 4 bases, J lost 5 bases, and 5 bases stayed unmatched. This CDR3 reads CASSPGQPNEKLFF. The CDR3 nucleotides are TGTGCCAGCAGCCCGGGACAGCCCAATGAAAAACTGTTTTTT.

This clone was detected only a few times. The chain links TRBV4-2 to TRBJ1-1; unclear D gene. V was shortened by 0 bases and J by 7 bases, with 15 bases between the two germline ends. Germline CDR1 LGHNA, CDR2 YNFKEQ. The CDR3 consists of 15 residues. The CDR3 sequence: CASSQEVRVVGEAFF. In nucleotides, the CDR3 is TGTGCCAGCAGCCAAGAAGTGCGCGTCGTCGGTGAAGCTTTCTTT.

The V and J genes are TRBV7-9 and TRBJ2-2, with D unresolved. Per germline, CDR1 SEHNR and CDR2 FQNEAQ (reference sequence). The CDR3 length is 16 residues. V lost 3 bases and J 6 bases, leaving 17 bases between the germline ends. Here the CDR3 DNA reads TGTGCCAGCAGCTTTTTGGGCAACGAATTTGCCGGGGAGCTGTTTTTT. Its protein is CASSFLGNEFAGELFF. Drawing the rest from reference TRBV7-9 and TRBJ2-2, the complete variable domain is DTGVSQNPRHKITKRGQNVTFRCDPISEHNRLYWYRQTLGQGPEFLTYFQNEAQLEKSRLLSDRFSAERPKGSFSTLEIQRTEQGDSAMYLCASSFLGNEFAGELFFGEGSRLTVL.

V and J are TRBV7-2 and TRBJ2-5; 9 nucleotides align to TRBD2. The CDR3 covers 16 residues. The germline V gene encodes CDR1 SGHTA and CDR2 FQGNSA. V lost 0 bases, J lost 2 bases, and 4 bases stayed unmatched. The CDR3 DNA follows: TGTGCCAGCAGCTTAGCGCGGGGGGGACTGCAAGAGACCCAGTACTTC. Translated, it gives CASSLARGGLQETQYF.